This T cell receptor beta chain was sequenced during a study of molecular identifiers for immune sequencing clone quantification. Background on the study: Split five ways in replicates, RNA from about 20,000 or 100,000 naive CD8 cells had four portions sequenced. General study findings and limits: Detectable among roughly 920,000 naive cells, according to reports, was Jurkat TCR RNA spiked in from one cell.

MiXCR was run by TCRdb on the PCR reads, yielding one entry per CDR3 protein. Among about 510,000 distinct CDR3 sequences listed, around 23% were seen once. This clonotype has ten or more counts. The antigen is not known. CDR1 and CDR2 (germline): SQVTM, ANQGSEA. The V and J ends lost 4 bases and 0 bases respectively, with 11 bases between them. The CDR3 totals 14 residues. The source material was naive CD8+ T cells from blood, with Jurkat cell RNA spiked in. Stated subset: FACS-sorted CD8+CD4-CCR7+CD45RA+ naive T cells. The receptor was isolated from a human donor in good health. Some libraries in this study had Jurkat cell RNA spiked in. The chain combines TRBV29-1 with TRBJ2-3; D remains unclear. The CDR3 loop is CSVVGPWSTDTQYF. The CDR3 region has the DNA TGCAGCGTTGTAGGGCCTTGGAGCACAGATACGCAGTATTTT.